A selection of T cell receptor beta chains follows, all from one sample in a study of blood T cell repertoires in COVID-19. Repertoires were generated with immunoSEQ multiplex PCR, while TCRdb's copy carries only in-frame clones and drops some. The table lists roughly 130,000 clones, approximately 86% of them singletons. Sequencing used PBMCs or T cells enriched from blood (not recorded which). These receptors all come from a woman aged 50 to 60 who had recovered from COVID-19. The CDR3 runs from the conserved cysteine through the conserved F or W. A D gene is named only where the DNA matches it firmly. Clone size, where shown, is once, few, many, or a class for clones that have expanded.

.	TRBV5-1	.	TRBJ2-1	CASSLGRGVLNEQFF	TGCGCCAGCAGCTTGGGGCGGGGCGTGTTGAATGAGCAGTTCTTC
TRBD2	TRBV6-1	once	TRBJ2-3	CASSVIAGEVSDTQYF	TGTGCCAGCAGTGTGATAGCGGGGGAAGTTTCAGATACGCAGTATTTT
.	TRBV7-2	.	TRBJ2-5	CASSKEGLRETQYF	TGTGCCAGCAGTAAGGAGGGGCTCCGAGAGACCCAGTACTTC
TRBD1	TRBV10-2	.	TRBJ2-1	CASRLRDSTTAEQFF	TGCGCCAGCAGACTCCGGGACAGTACAACGGCTGAGCAGTTCTTC
.	TRBV11-3	once	TRBJ1-1	CASSEPEGSAEAFF	TGTGCCAGCAGCGAACCAGAGGGTAGCGCTGAAGCTTTCTTT
TRBD1	TRBV19	medium-sized	TRBJ1-1	CASTILGQVEAFF	TGTGCCAGTACTATCCTCGGACAGGTTGAAGCTTTCTTT
TRBD1	TRBV2	few	TRBJ1-2	CAISQGGYYGYTF	TGTGCCATCTCACAGGGGGGGTACTATGGCTACACCTTC
.	TRBV2	.	TRBJ1-6	CASRVAGQNSPLHF	TGTGCCAGCAGGGTGGCGGGTCAGAATTCACCCCTCCACTTT
.	TRBV7-6	.	TRBJ2-2	CASSPGRTGELFF	TGTGCCAGCAGCCCAGGGCGGACCGGGGAGCTGTTTTTT
.	TRBV6-2/TRBV6-3	.	TRBJ1-1	CASSIREALGGAFF	TGTGCCAGCAGCATCCGGGAAGCCCTGGGGGGAGCTTTCTTT
.	TRBV4-1	.	TRBJ1-2	CASSPPLGQPNYGYTF	TGCGCCAGCAGCCCACCTCTTGGACAGCCTAACTATGGCTACACCTTC
.	TRBV19	.	TRBJ1-5	CASSLRDSNQPQHF	TGTGCCAGTAGTCTCAGGGATAGCAATCAGCCCCAGCATTTT
TRBD1	TRBV4-3	.	TRBJ2-4	CASSQDIGQAKYF	TGCGCCAGCAGCCAAGATATCGGACAGGCTAAGTACTTC
.	TRBV6-5	.	TRBJ1-6	CASSYFHFYNSPLHF	TGTGCCAGCAGTTACTTCCACTTCTATAATTCACCCCTCCACTTT
TRBD1	TRBV29-1	once	TRBJ1-2	CSAETGGGGYTF	TGCAGCGCCGAAACAGGGGGCGGAGGCTACACCTTC
TRBD1	TRBV6-6	.	TRBJ2-7	CASSRGGQGPYEQYF	TGTGCCAGCAGCCGAGGGGGCCAGGGCCCCTACGAGCAGTACTTC
TRBD2	TRBV10-3	.	TRBJ2-3	CAISETSGGRTDTQYF	TGTGCCATCAGTGAGACTAGCGGGGGTCGCACAGATACGCAGTATTTT
TRBD1	TRBV6-5	once	TRBJ1-2	CACHTTGQGLGGYTF	TGTGCCTGCCACACTACCGGACAGGGGTTGGGGGGCTACACCTTC
.	TRBV12-5	few	TRBJ2-7	CASGLDTGSYEQYF	TGTGCTAGTGGTTTGGACACAGGTTCCTACGAGCAGTACTTC
.	TRBV4-3	.	TRBJ1-4	CASSQDPGGASEKLFF	TGCGCCAGCAGCCAAGATCCGGGGGGCGCGAGTGAAAAACTGTTTTTT
.	TRBV10-3	.	TRBJ2-2	CAISDVRTSVGSGELFF	TGTGCCATCAGTGACGTCCGGACATCGGTCGGGTCCGGGGAGCTGTTTTTT
.	TRBV5-1	.	TRBJ1-1	CASSLVASQNTEAFF	TGCGCCAGCAGCTTGGTTGCCAGTCAGAACACTGAAGCTTTCTTT
.	TRBV5-1	.	TRBJ2-3	CASSLDRTSTDTQYF	TGCGCCAGCAGCTTGGACCGAACTAGCACAGATACGCAGTATTTT
.	TRBV7-8	.	TRBJ1-1	CASSSYRVGRGLNTEAFF	TGTGCCAGCAGCTCCTATAGGGTGGGCAGGGGATTGAACACTGAAGCTTTCTTT
TRBD2	TRBV2	once	TRBJ2-2	CASSLAGEGTGELFF	TGTGCCAGCAGTCTAGCGGGGGAGGGAACCGGGGAGCTGTTTTTT
.	TRBV7-3	.	TRBJ2-5	CASSATGGVWETQYF	TGTGCCAGCAGCGCCACTGGCGGGGTCTGGGAGACCCAGTACTTC
.	TRBV3-1/TRBV3-2	.	TRBJ2-4	CASSQEGSKNIQYF	TGTGCCAGCAGCCAGGAGGGATCCAAAAACATTCAGTACTTC
.	TRBV15	.	TRBJ2-4	CATSREQPGAKNIQYF	TGTGCCACCAGCAGAGAGCAACCGGGGGCCAAAAACATTCAGTACTTC
.	TRBV18	.	TRBJ1-1	CASSPPRARGTEAFF	TGTGCCAGCTCACCACCGCGGGCGCGGGGCACTGAAGCTTTCTTT
TRBD1	TRBV7-2	few	TRBJ1-2	CASSFTDRGRDGYTF	TGTGCCAGCAGCTTCACGGACAGGGGGCGGGATGGCTACACCTTC
.	TRBV14	.	TRBJ1-4	CASSQSEVARGLFF	TGTGCCAGCAGCCAATCGGAGGTGGCCAGGGGTCTGTTTTTT
.	TRBV11-1	.	TRBJ2-1	CASSLVSNEQFF	TGTGCCAGCAGCTTAGTTTCGAATGAGCAGTTCTTC
TRBD2	TRBV7-9	.	TRBJ2-5	CASSTRTSGGKETQYF	TGTGCCAGCAGCACCCGGACTAGCGGGGGAAAAGAGACCCAGTACTTC
TRBD1	TRBV5-5	.	TRBJ1-2	CASSLEGTGGYGYTF	TGTGCCAGCAGCTTGGAGGGCACAGGGGGGTATGGCTACACCTTC
TRBD1	TRBV4-2	.	TRBJ2-2	CASSQGWDSGYAGELFF	TGTGCCAGCAGCCAAGGTTGGGACAGTGGTTACGCCGGGGAGCTGTTTTTT
.	TRBV3-1/TRBV3-2	few	TRBJ2-7	CASSPSVSGHEQYF	TGTGCCAGCAGCCCAAGCGTCTCCGGCCACGAGCAGTACTTC
.	TRBV5-1	.	TRBJ2-1	CASQILTSYNEQFF	TGCGCCAGCCAAATACTAACCTCCTACAATGAGCAGTTCTTC
TRBD1	TRBV3-1/TRBV3-2	.	TRBJ2-1	CASSPRVGTGFYNEQFF	TGTGCCAGCAGCCCGCGGGTCGGGACAGGGTTCTACAATGAGCAGTTCTTC
.	TRBV4-1	.	TRBJ2-5	CASSQDRGTETQYF	TGCGCCAGCAGCCAAGATAGGGGGACGGAGACCCAGTACTTC
.	TRBV27	few	TRBJ1-4	CASSLFDGRGEKLFF	TGTGCCAGCAGTTTATTCGACGGAAGGGGAGAAAAACTGTTTTTT
.	TRBV2	.	TRBJ2-7	CASSEQGYGQYF	TGTGCCAGCAGTGAACAGGGCTACGGGCAGTACTTC